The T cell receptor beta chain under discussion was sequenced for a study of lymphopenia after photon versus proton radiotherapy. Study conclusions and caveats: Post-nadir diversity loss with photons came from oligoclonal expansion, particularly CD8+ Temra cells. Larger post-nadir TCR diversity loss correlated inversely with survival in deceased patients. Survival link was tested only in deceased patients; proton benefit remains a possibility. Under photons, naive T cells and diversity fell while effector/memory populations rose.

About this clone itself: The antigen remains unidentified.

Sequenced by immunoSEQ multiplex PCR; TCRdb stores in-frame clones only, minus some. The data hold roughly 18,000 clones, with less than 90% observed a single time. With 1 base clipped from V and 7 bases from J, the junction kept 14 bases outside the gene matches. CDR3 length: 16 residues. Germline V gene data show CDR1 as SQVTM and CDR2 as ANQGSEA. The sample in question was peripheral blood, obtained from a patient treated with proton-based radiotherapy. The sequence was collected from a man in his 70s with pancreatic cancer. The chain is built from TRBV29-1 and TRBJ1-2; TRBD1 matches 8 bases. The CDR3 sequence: CSVEVWTGSIPRGYTF. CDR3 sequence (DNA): TGCAGCGTTGAAGTTTGGACAGGGAGTATACCTCGTGGCTACACCTTC.